This T cell receptor (beta chain) was captured by sequencing in a study of CD8+ T cells in alopecia areata. General observations from the study: In lesional scalp, particularly from alopecia totalis/universalis, clonality was higher than in normal scalp. Patients shared TCRs less clearly than mice did, possibly for HLA-related reasons.

The ends were cut back, 4 bases at V and 5 bases at J, with 12 bases in the middle. Germline V lookup: CDR1 MGHRA, CDR2 YSYEKL. The CDR3 consists of 13 residues. Regarding this clone: The antigen remains unidentified.

RNA extraction and reverse transcription yielded cDNA as sequencing template. TCRdb's copy holds only in-frame clones and misses some; the assay was immunoSEQ multiplex PCR. The data contain approximately 150,000 clones, roughly 58% of them singletons. The TCR was taken from a human donor in good health. The specimen was CD8+ T cells sorted from blood. The chain has TRBV4-1 and TRBJ2-7; D not resolved. The CDR3 region is CASSLRLGHEQYF. In DNA form, the CDR3 reads TGCGCCAGCAGCCTAAGACTGGGTCACGAGCAGTACTTC.